This T cell receptor beta chain was found in a study of spatial heterogeneity in lung cancer. Study in general: A unique TCR and UMI combination showed up more than ten times in raw reads, on average. Overall study results and limits: Relative to follow-up, resection was when ubiquitous expanded tumor TCRs appeared more in blood.

Each CDR3 protein is one row after TCRdb ran MiXCR on the 5' RACE reads. The table shows about 120,000 distinct CDR3 sequences, with 9% to 15% occurring only once. The germline V gene has CDR1 LGHNA and CDR2 YSLEER. V shed 4 bases and J shed 1 base, with 13 bases lying between them. The CDR3 is 15 residues long. This clonotype was seen a handful of times. The antigen remains unidentified. Time point: blood at routine non-recurrence follow-up after resection. Unsorted whole RNA of tumor, nontumor lung or frozen PBMC was sequenced. The TCR comes from a male donor with early-stage non-small cell lung cancer. The chain links TRBV4-3 to TRBJ2-5; D call uncertain. The source material was PBMCs, sampled at follow-up. The CDR3 DNA sequence: TGCGCCAGCAGCCCATCCTTCGGTTCCCAAGAGACCCAGTACTTC. It codes for CASSPSFGSQETQYF.